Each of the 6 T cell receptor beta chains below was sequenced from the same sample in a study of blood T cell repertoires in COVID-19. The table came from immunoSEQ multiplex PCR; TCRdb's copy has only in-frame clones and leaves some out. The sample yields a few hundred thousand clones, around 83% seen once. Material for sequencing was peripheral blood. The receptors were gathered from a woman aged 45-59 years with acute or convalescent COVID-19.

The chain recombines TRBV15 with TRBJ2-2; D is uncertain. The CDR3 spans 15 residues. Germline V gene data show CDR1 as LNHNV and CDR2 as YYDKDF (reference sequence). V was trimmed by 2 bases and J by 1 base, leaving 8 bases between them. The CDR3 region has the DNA TGTGCCACCAGCAGAAGGAGAGGGAACACCGGGGAGCTGTTTTTT. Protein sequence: CATSRRRGNTGELFF.

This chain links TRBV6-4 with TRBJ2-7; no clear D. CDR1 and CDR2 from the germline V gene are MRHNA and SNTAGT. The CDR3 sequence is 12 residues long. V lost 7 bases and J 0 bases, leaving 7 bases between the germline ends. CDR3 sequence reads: CASKRVSYEQYV. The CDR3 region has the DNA TGTGCCAGCAAGCGTGTCTCCTACGAGCAGTACGTC.

The CDR3 sequence: CASTLAGSTDTQYF. The DNA for the CDR3 is TGTGCCAGCACCCTAGCGGGCAGCACAGATACGCAGTATTTT. The V call is TRBV7-2, the J call TRBJ2-3; 8 bases are a match to TRBD2. The V gene's germline CDR1 is SGHTA and CDR2 FQGNSA. V was clipped by 7 bases and J by 0 bases; unmatched bases: 3. The CDR3 length is 14 residues.

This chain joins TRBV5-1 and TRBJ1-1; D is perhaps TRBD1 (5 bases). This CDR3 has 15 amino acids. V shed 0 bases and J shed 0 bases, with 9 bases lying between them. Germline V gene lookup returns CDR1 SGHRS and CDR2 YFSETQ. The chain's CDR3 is CASSLAAGMNTEAFF. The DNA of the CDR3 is TGCGCCAGCAGCTTGGCCGCAGGGATGAACACTGAAGCTTTCTTT.

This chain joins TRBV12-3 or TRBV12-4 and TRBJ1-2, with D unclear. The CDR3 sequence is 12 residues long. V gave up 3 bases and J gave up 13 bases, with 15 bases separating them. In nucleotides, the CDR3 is TGTGCCAGCAGTTTGGGTACACGGCGCGGCACCTTC. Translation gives CASSLGTRRGTF.

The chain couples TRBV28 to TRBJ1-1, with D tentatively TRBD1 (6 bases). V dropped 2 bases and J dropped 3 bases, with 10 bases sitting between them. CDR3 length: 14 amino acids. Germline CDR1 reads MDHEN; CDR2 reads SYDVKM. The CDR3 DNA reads TGTGCCAGCAGTTTAGGGGGCAGTGACACTGAAGCTTTCTTT. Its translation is CASSLGGSDTEAFF.